The 28 T cell receptor beta chains given below trace back to one sample, sequenced in a study of CXCR3-negative and CXCR3-positive naive CD8 T cells. The TRB libraries of cDNA were built by UMI-labeled 5' RACE. TCRdb reprocessed the 5' RACE reads, keeping one entry per CDR3 protein, no DNA. Its table lists 45,000 or so distinct CDR3 sequences. Sequencing was carried out using naive CXCR3- CD8+ T cells from blood. The subset is: CD45RO-CCR7+CD27+CD95- naive CD8+ T cells lacking CXCR3 (TNR3-). These receptors originate from a human donor in good health. Some clones in this sample may be carry-over from other donors' samples.

V and J are TRBV9 and TRBJ2-6. Germline-derived CDR1 and CDR2 are SGDLS and YYNGEE. The CDR3 is 15 amino acids. This CDR3 is CASSVEPSGANVLTF.

The V and J genes are TRBV5-1 and TRBJ2-7; TCRdb indicates TRBD2, and absent DNA this call remains unverified. The CDR3 is 15 residues long. Germline CDR1 is SGHRS and CDR2 is YFSETQ. The CDR3 loop reads CASSYLPDSLYEQYF.

Frequency places this clonotype as medium-sized. J is TRBJ2-1 and V is TRBV6-6; the D gene TCRdb calls, TRBD1, cannot be checked with no DNA. Germline CDR1 MNHNY, CDR2 SVGAGI (reference sequence). The CDR3 totals 14 residues. The CDR3 is CASSSGTNYNEQFF.

This chain connects TRBV6-5 to TRBJ2-7. Germline V gene data show CDR1 as MNHEY and CDR2 as SVGAGI. There are 15 residues in the CDR3. The CDR3: CASSPTTSYIYEQYF.

This chain connects TRBV28 to TRBJ2-7. The CDR3 length is 13 residues. The germline V gene has CDR1 MDHEN and CDR2 SYDVKM. CDR3 in amino acids: CASSFTGPYEQYF.

The chain is built from TRBV19 and TRBJ2-7; the D gene TCRdb calls, TRBD1, cannot be checked with no DNA. Looked up from germline, CDR1 is LNHDA and CDR2 is SQIVND (reference sequence). This CDR3 has 14 residues. CDR3: CASGTGQGLYEQYF.

This chain connects TRBV12-3 or TRBV12-4 to TRBJ1-1. The CDR3 is made up of 13 amino acids. This CDR3 reads CASSLAQGTEAFF.

The V gene is TRBV20-1, the J gene TRBJ2-7; TCRdb outputs TRBD1, but without DNA this stays unchecked. The CDR3 has 14 residues. Germline lookup yields CDR1 DFQATT and CDR2 SNEGSKA (reference sequence). CDR3: CSASLGERPYEQYF.

The rearrangement uses TRBV12-3 or TRBV12-4 and TRBJ1-1; the TCRdb call, TRBD1, lacks DNA for checking. The CDR3 extends over 14 amino acids. The CDR3 spells CASSRDILNTEAFF.

This chain links TRBV29-1 with TRBJ2-2; absent DNA, TCRdb's TRBD1 call cannot be checked. This CDR3 is built from 16 residues. The germline V gene has CDR1 SQVTM and CDR2 ANQGSEA. The CDR3 here is CSVALRGAENTGELFF.

The chain has TRBV28 and TRBJ2-7. Germline loops: CDR1 MDHEN, CDR2 SYDVKM. The CDR3 is 13 residues long. CDR3 residues: CASSPTDGYEQYF.

The genes are TRBV3-1 and TRBJ2-7; TCRdb picks TRBD1, but there is no DNA to check that call. Germline V gene lookup returns CDR1 LGHDT and CDR2 YNNKEL (reference sequence). The CDR3 length is 16 residues. CDR3 loop: CASSPSSVAGGREQYF.

V gene TRBV9 combines with J gene TRBJ1-2. Germline V gene data show CDR1 as SGDLS and CDR2 as YYNGEE. This CDR3 comprises 14 residues. The CDR3 spells CASSRRFGEDGRTF. Full variable domain (outside the CDR3, taken from reference TRBV9 and TRBJ1-2): DSGVTQTPKHLITATGQRVTLRCSPRSGDLSVYWYQQSLDQGLQFLIQYYNGEERAKGNILERFSAQQFPDLHSELNLSSLELGDSALYFCASSRRFGEDGRTFGSGTRLTVV.

This rearrangement joins TRBV12-3 or TRBV12-4 to TRBJ1-1; the D call of TRBD1 rests on TCRdb alone, since no DNA is present to check it. This CDR3 contains 12 residues. This chain's CDR3 is CASSWGQPEAFF.

The chain is built from TRBV10-3 and TRBJ2-1; TCRdb's D call, TRBD1, is unchecked because there is no DNA. In germline, CDR1 is ENHRY, CDR2 SYGVKD. There are 16 residues in the CDR3. The CDR3 sequence: CAISEDRDRVYNEQFF.

The V gene is TRBV29-1, the J gene TRBJ2-7; TCRdb picks TRBD1, but there is no DNA to check that call. This CDR3 comprises 12 residues. Germline V gene data show CDR1 as SQVTM and CDR2 as ANQGSEA. The CDR3: CSARTGAYEQYF.

This chain connects TRBV23-1 to TRBJ2-7. TRBV23-1 counts as an open reading frame of uncertain function. This CDR3 is 12 amino acids long. This CDR3 reads CASSVGRYEQYF.

This chain links TRBV14 with TRBJ2-7; TCRdb designates TRBD1, a call that cannot be tested without DNA. Germline assignment: CDR1 SGHDN and CDR2 FVKESK. The CDR3 length is 14 residues. The CDR3 reads CASSQGDGSYEQYF.

The V gene is TRBV7-2, the J gene TRBJ2-7; TCRdb lists TRBD2, though no DNA is available to test this call. Per germline, CDR1 SGHTA and CDR2 FQGNSA. This CDR3 has 15 amino acids. CDR3 sequence reads: CASSFWTSGTYEQYF. Full variable domain (missing parts from reference TRBV7-2 and TRBJ2-7): GAGVSQSPSNKVTEKGKDVELRCDPISGHTALYWYRQSLGQGLEFLIYFQGNSAPDKSGLPSDRFSAERTGGSVSTLTIQRTQQEDSAVYLCASSFWTSGTYEQYFGPGTRLTVT.

This rearrangement joins TRBV15 to TRBJ1-2; TCRdb outputs TRBD1, but without DNA this stays unchecked. Germline V CDR1 and CDR2: LNHNV, YYDKDF (reference sequence). The CDR3 is made up of 13 amino acids. CDR3 region: CATSPGKNYGYTF.

The rearrangement uses TRBV29-1 and TRBJ2-2; TCRdb lists TRBD1, though no DNA is available to test this call. This CDR3 comprises 13 residues. Germline loops: CDR1 SQVTM, CDR2 ANQGSEA. This CDR3 reads CSGGTGEGRELFF.

The chain uses TRBV4-1 and TRBJ2-5. Germline V lookup: CDR1 MGHRA, CDR2 YSYEKL. The CDR3 is 13 residues long. CDR3 sequence: CASSRLSEETQYF.

V usage is TRBV7-3 and J usage is TRBJ2-1. The CDR3 spans 13 residues. Per the germline V gene, CDR1 is SGHTA and CDR2 is FQGTGA. The CDR3: CASSPGTHNEQFF.

This chain uses TRBV6-5 with TRBJ2-7; TCRdb's D call of TRBD2 is untestable without DNA. This CDR3 is built from 15 residues. The germline V gene encodes CDR1 MNHEY and CDR2 SVGAGI. CDR3: CASSAGTSGSNEQYF.

The rearrangement joins TRBV28 to TRBJ2-1; TCRdb's D call, TRBD1, is unchecked because there is no DNA. The CDR3 runs to 16 residues. CDR1 is MDHEN and CDR2 is SYDVKM in the germline V gene. Here the CDR3 reads CASSLGDRAPYNEQFF.

J is TRBJ2-7 and V is TRBV7-2. CDR3 size: 15 residues. Germline CDR1 and CDR2: SGHTA and FQGNSA. CDR3 sequence: CASSLLGGATYEQYF.

This chain joins TRBV6-4 and TRBJ2-2. This CDR3 spans 15 amino acids. Germline values: CDR1 MRHNA, CDR2 SNTAGT. CDR3 sequence reads: CASSPKGSGTGELFF.

CDR3 protein: CSVEEDSSYEQYF. This rearrangement joins TRBV29-1 to TRBJ2-7. Germline CDR1 reads SQVTM; CDR2 reads ANQGSEA. The CDR3 spans 13 residues.